These T cell receptor beta chains were read from a single sample in a study of cytomegalovirus exposure and HLA in healthy donors. Measured with immunoSEQ multiplex PCR; TCRdb has only the in-frame clones, and not every one. The repertoire holds 90,000 to 120,000 clones, around 80% seen once, with roughly 2.6% in the top ten. The sample comprised PBMCs. All receptors come from a man younger than 45 in good health and CMV-seropositive. The CDR3 runs from the conserved cysteine through the conserved F or W. The D gene is left open where the match is weak. Size is stated for part of the rows, as once, few or many counts, or as a class when the clone is expanded.

length: 16
size: few
V: TRBV5-4
J: TRBJ1-6
D: .
DNA: TGTGCCAGCAGCTTGGGGCGAGGGTTGGGGAATTCACCCCTCCACTTT
CDR3: CASSLGRGLGNSPLHF

length: 12
size: .
V: TRBV6-5
J: TRBJ2-3
D: .
DNA: TGTGCCAGCAGTGAAGTAGCAGATACGCAGTATTTT
CDR3: CASSEVADTQYF

length: 16
size: .
V: TRBV7-9
J: TRBJ2-2
D: .
DNA: TGTGCCAGCAGCACCCGTAGTGCGGCATTAACCGGGGAGCTGTTTTTT
CDR3: CASSTRSAALTGELFF

length: 12
size: .
V: TRBV12-5
J: TRBJ1-2
D: TRBD1
DNA: TGTGCTAGCGGACAGGGAAACTATGGCTACACCTTC
CDR3: CASGQGNYGYTF

length: 13
size: .
V: TRBV6-5
J: TRBJ1-1
D: .
DNA: TGTGCCAGCAGATTCGACAGGAACACTGAAGCTTTCTTT
CDR3: CASRFDRNTEAFF

length: 15
size: .
V: TRBV5-3
J: TRBJ2-7
D: TRBD1
DNA: TGTGCCAGAAGCCTGACCGACAGGGGGCATTACGAGCAGTACTTC
CDR3: CARSLTDRGHYEQYF

length: 15
size: once
V: TRBV6-1
J: TRBJ1-1
D: .
DNA: TGTGCCAGCAGTTCCTTTCACTCGCAGAACACTGAAGCTTTCTTT
CDR3: CASSSFHSQNTEAFF

length: 16
size: .
V: TRBV5-1
J: TRBJ2-3
D: TRBD2
DNA: TGCGCCAGCAGCTTGCGAAGCGGGGGGGTCACAGATACGCAGTATTTT
CDR3: CASSLRSGGVTDTQYF

length: 14
size: few
V: TRBV6-1
J: TRBJ2-2
D: .
DNA: TGTGCCAGCAGTTCGGGACTCCCAGCCGGGGAGCTGTTTTTT
CDR3: CASSSGLPAGELFF

length: 17
size: .
V: TRBV19
J: TRBJ1-6
D: .
DNA: TGTGCCAGTAAAGGATCACGGACAAGCTCCTATAATTCACCCCTCCACTTT
CDR3: CASKGSRTSSYNSPLHF

length: 20
size: .
V: TRBV5-4
J: TRBJ2-4
D: TRBD2
DNA: TGTGCCAGCAGCTTAAATCTTACGGGGGGAAATCCTTTAGCCAAAAACAGTCAGTACTTC
CDR3: CASSLNLTGGNPLAKNSQYF

length: 15
size: .
V: TRBV2
J: TRBJ2-7
D: .
DNA: TGTGCCAGCAAAAAGTACCGGGACTCATCCTACGAGCAGTACTTC
CDR3: CASKKYRDSSYEQYF

length: 14
size: once
V: TRBV19
J: TRBJ1-2
D: .
DNA: TGTGCCAGTAGTAGTGGCGGAGCTAACTATGGCTACACCTTC
CDR3: CASSSGGANYGYTF

length: 12
size: .
V: TRBV30
J: TRBJ2-7
D: TRBD2
DNA: TGTGCCTGGAGTCCAGCGGGGGGGCCTCAGTACTTC
CDR3: CAWSPAGGPQYF

length: 13
size: .
V: TRBV5-4
J: TRBJ1-4
D: .
DNA: TGTGCCAGCAGACCCGACGCGGAGGAAAAACTGTTTTTT
CDR3: CASRPDAEEKLFF

length: 13
size: once
V: TRBV6-5
J: TRBJ1-2
D: TRBD1
DNA: TGTGCCAGCAGCCGACAGGGACCCTATGGCTACACCTTC
CDR3: CASSRQGPYGYTF

length: 16
size: .
V: TRBV19
J: TRBJ1-2
D: TRBD1
DNA: TGTGCCAGTAGTCCTAGTCGAGGGGGCTTACTCGGTGGCTACACCTTC
CDR3: CASSPSRGGLLGGYTF

length: 14
size: .
V: TRBV6-4
J: TRBJ2-3
D: .
DNA: TGTGCCAGCAGTGACGGCTCAATCACAGATACGCAGTATTTT
CDR3: CASSDGSITDTQYF

length: 16
size: once
V: TRBV15
J: TRBJ1-2
D: .
DNA: TGTGCCACCAGCAGAGATCAGGGACATTTAAACTATGGCTACACCTTC
CDR3: CATSRDQGHLNYGYTF

length: 16
size: .
V: TRBV4-2
J: TRBJ1-4
D: TRBD1
DNA: TGTGCCAGCAGCCAACCGTACAGGGGCGGTAATGAAAAACTGTTTTTT
CDR3: CASSQPYRGGNEKLFF

length: 16
size: .
V: TRBV27
J: TRBJ1-4
D: .
DNA: TGTGCCAGCAGTTCCCAGGGCAGGGAGGTCCATGAAAAACTGTTTTTT
CDR3: CASSSQGREVHEKLFF

length: 14
size: .
V: TRBV5-8
J: TRBJ2-4
D: .
DNA: TGTGCCAGCAGCTCGACCGTGGCCAAAAACAGTCAGTACTTC
CDR3: CASSSTVAKNSQYF

length: 14
size: .
V: TRBV2
J: TRBJ2-7
D: .
DNA: TGTGCCAGCAGGATACAGGGTGCTACGTGGGAGCAGTACTTC
CDR3: CASRIQGATWEQYF

length: 16
size: .
V: TRBV7-8
J: TRBJ2-7
D: .
DNA: TGTGCCAGCAGCTTAGGGCCTCCTGGGGCCTCCTACGAGCAGTACTTC
CDR3: CASSLGPPGASYEQYF

length: 15
size: .
V: TRBV27
J: TRBJ2-1
D: TRBD2
DNA: TGTGCCAGCAGACAACTCGCGGGGGTAAATAATGAGCAGTTCTTC
CDR3: CASRQLAGVNNEQFF

length: 13
size: .
V: TRBV7-9
J: TRBJ1-5
D: .
DNA: TGTTCCAGCAGCTTGGGCAGAGATCAGCCCCAGCATTTT
CDR3: CSSSLGRDQPQHF

length: 15
size: .
V: TRBV5-4
J: TRBJ1-3
D: TRBD1
DNA: TGTGCCAGCAGCCTAACAGGGGGGTTAGAAAACACCATATATTTT
CDR3: CASSLTGGLENTIYF

length: 13
size: .
V: TRBV5-1
J: TRBJ1-1
D: .
DNA: TGCGCCAGCAGCTCCACAGGGAAAACTGAAGCTTTCTTT
CDR3: CASSSTGKTEAFF

length: 15
size: .
V: TRBV5-1
J: TRBJ1-4
D: TRBD1
DNA: TGCGCCAGCAGACCCCTACAGGGGGGCGGTGAAAAACTGTTTTTT
CDR3: CASRPLQGGGEKLFF

length: 19
size: .
V: TRBV5-5
J: TRBJ2-1
D: TRBD2
DNA: TGTGCCAGCAGCTTGGGCCCCAATATAGCGGGGAGCTCCTACAATGAGCAGTTCTTC
CDR3: CASSLGPNIAGSSYNEQFF

length: 15
size: .
V: TRBV6-4
J: TRBJ2-3
D: .
DNA: TGTGCCAGCAGTGAAGGCGGGGCTAGCACAGATACGCAGTATTTT
CDR3: CASSEGGASTDTQYF

length: 15
size: once
V: TRBV27
J: TRBJ1-4
D: TRBD1
DNA: TGTGCCAGCAGGACCGGGACAGGGGGCCGTGAAAAACTGTTTTTT
CDR3: CASRTGTGGREKLFF

length: 15
size: .
V: TRBV11-2
J: TRBJ1-2
D: .
DNA: TGTGCCAGCAGCTTAGATGTGACGGGAGACTATGGCTACACCTTC
CDR3: CASSLDVTGDYGYTF

length: 14
size: .
V: TRBV4-2
J: TRBJ1-2
D: TRBD1
DNA: TGTGCCAGCAGCCAGGGGACAGGGAACTATGGCTACACCTTC
CDR3: CASSQGTGNYGYTF

length: 16
size: .
V: TRBV5-4
J: TRBJ2-3
D: TRBD2
DNA: TGTGCCAGCAGCGTAGGGACTAGCGGGGTGTCTTTTACGCAGTATTTT
CDR3: CASSVGTSGVSFTQYF

length: 13
size: .
V: TRBV5-1
J: TRBJ2-7
D: .
DNA: TGCGCCAGCAGCTCTACGACTAGGGACGAGCAGTACTTC
CDR3: CASSSTTRDEQYF

length: 13
size: few
V: TRBV6-5
J: TRBJ1-1
D: .
DNA: TGTGCCAGCAGTTTCACAGTGAACACTGAAGCTTTCTTT
CDR3: CASSFTVNTEAFF

length: 14
size: .
V: TRBV6-1
J: TRBJ1-1
D: .
DNA: TGTGCCAGCAATTCGGGAGGGCCGAACACTGAAGCTTTCTTT
CDR3: CASNSGGPNTEAFF

length: 14
size: .
V: TRBV18
J: TRBJ1-4
D: TRBD1
DNA: TGTGCCAGCTCACCAGGGACAGGGAATGAAGAACTGTTTTTT
CDR3: CASSPGTGNEELFF

length: 12
size: .
V: TRBV6-1
J: TRBJ2-7
D: .
DNA: TGTGCCAGCAGTATTGGACAGTACGAGCAGTACTTC
CDR3: CASSIGQYEQYF

length: 14
size: .
V: TRBV6-1
J: TRBJ1-4
D: .
DNA: TGTGCCAGCAGTGGGGCCCGAGGGAACGAAAAACTGTTTTTT
CDR3: CASSGARGNEKLFF

length: 14
size: .
V: TRBV28
J: TRBJ1-5
D: .
DNA: TGTGCCAGCAGTTTATTTAATAGCAATCAGCCCCAGCATTTT
CDR3: CASSLFNSNQPQHF

length: 13
size: .
V: TRBV5-1
J: TRBJ1-1
D: .
DNA: TGCGCCAGCAGCTCGGCAGGGAACACTGAAGCTTTCTTT
CDR3: CASSSAGNTEAFF

length: 17
size: .
V: TRBV25-1
J: TRBJ1-3
D: TRBD1
DNA: TGTGCCAGCAGTGAATATTTGGACAGGAGCTCTGGAAACACCATATATTTT
CDR3: CASSEYLDRSSGNTIYF

length: 14
size: .
V: TRBV5-1
J: TRBJ1-4
D: TRBD1
DNA: TGCGCCAGCAGCTCCCAGGGGGCGAATGAAAAACTGTTTTTT
CDR3: CASSSQGANEKLFF

length: 16
size: .
V: TRBV2
J: TRBJ2-5
D: TRBD2
DNA: TGTGCCAGCAGTGAATGGTCCCTAGCGGGGGAAGAGACCCAGTACTTC
CDR3: CASSEWSLAGEETQYF

length: 18
size: .
V: TRBV2
J: TRBJ2-1
D: .
DNA: TGTGCCAGCAGTGATTGGAGGGGTGGGGGGGGGCCCTACAATGAGCAGTTCTTC
CDR3: CASSDWRGGGGPYNEQFF

length: 15
size: once
V: TRBV5-5
J: TRBJ2-3
D: .
DNA: TGTGCCAGCAGCGCCTACTCGACTAGCACAGATACGCAGTATTTT
CDR3: CASSAYSTSTDTQYF

length: 16
size: .
V: TRBV9
J: TRBJ2-3
D: .
DNA: TGTGCCAGCAGCTCGGGGGGGGGACAGATCACAGATACGCAGTATTTT
CDR3: CASSSGGGQITDTQYF

length: 13
size: .
V: TRBV6-5
J: TRBJ1-1
D: TRBD1
DNA: TGTGCCAGCAGTACGGGACAGCACACTGAAGCTTTCTTT
CDR3: CASSTGQHTEAFF

length: 14
size: .
V: TRBV10-1
J: TRBJ2-1
D: TRBD2
DNA: TGCGCCAGCAGTGGGAGCGGGGCCTACAATGAGCAGTTCTTC
CDR3: CASSGSGAYNEQFF

length: 16
size: .
V: TRBV11-2
J: TRBJ2-6
D: TRBD1
DNA: TGTGCCAGCAGCTTTACAGGGGGTTCTGGGGCCAACGTCCTGACTTTC
CDR3: CASSFTGGSGANVLTF

length: 19
size: .
V: TRBV11-2
J: TRBJ2-7
D: TRBD2
DNA: TGTGCCAGCAGCTTAGGCCCACGGGCGGGGGAGATTTTAGAGTACGAGCAGTACTTC
CDR3: CASSLGPRAGEILEYEQYF

length: 13
size: .
V: TRBV6-5
J: TRBJ2-1
D: .
DNA: TGTGCCAGCAGTTACTCTGGGCCAGCAGAGCAGTTCTTC
CDR3: CASSYSGPAEQFF

length: 15
size: .
V: TRBV5-1
J: TRBJ1-4
D: TRBD1
DNA: TGCGCCAGCAGCTTGGAGACAGGGTTCGCTGAAAAACTGTTTTTT
CDR3: CASSLETGFAEKLFF

length: 14
size: .
V: TRBV10-3
J: TRBJ1-2
D: TRBD1
DNA: TGTGCCATCAGTGAGTCAAGAACAGGGGAAGGCTACACCTTC
CDR3: CAISESRTGEGYTF

length: 13
size: .
V: TRBV27
J: TRBJ1-1
D: .
DNA: TGTGCCAGCAGTTTTAACATGAACACTGAAGCTTTCTTT
CDR3: CASSFNMNTEAFF